The clone carrying this T cell receptor beta chain was observed a single time. The antigen is not known. The sample belongs to a study of blood T cells in healthy people across ages. The second PCR ran roughly 6 to 11 cycles with a sample-barcoded 5' primer and J-beta primers. The study obtained at least 3 million CDR3-containing paired-end reads from every sample. MiXCR, applied by TCRdb to the 5' RACE reads, yields one record per CDR3 protein. Here the sample spans about 1.7 million distinct CDR3 sequences, 28% being singletons. Study-wide results and caveats: Higher diversity, along with more naive CD4+ cells, distinguished long-lived donors from aged donors.

Sequenced sample: blood. The source of this sequence is a woman aged 25 to 45 in good health.

The CDR3 DNA reads as TGTGCCAGCAGCTTAGAAGGGACTAGCGGGGGAGCAAATGAGCAGTTCTTC. It yields the protein CASSLEGTSGGANEQFF. The gene calls are TRBV7-2 and TRBJ2-1, with TRBD2 matching over 14 bases. Trimming at V came to 1 base and at J to 7 bases, leaving 6 bases not matched to a gene. Germline V gene lookup returns CDR1 SGHTA and CDR2 FQGNSA. The CDR3 length is 17 residues. Filled out from reference TRBV7-2 and TRBJ2-1, the complete variable domain reads GAGVSQSPSNKVTEKGKDVELRCDPISGHTALYWYRQSLGQGLEFLIYFQGNSAPDKSGLPSDRFSAERTGGSVSTLTIQRTQQEDSAVYLCASSLEGTSGGANEQFFGPGTRLTVL.